What follows is one T cell receptor beta chain and its context. The length of the CDR3 is 12 residues. V lost 3 bases to trimming and J lost 3 bases, with 5 bases between them. These data are taken from a study of blood T cell repertoires in COVID-19. The table came from immunoSEQ multiplex PCR; TCRdb's copy has only in-frame clones and leaves some out. The sample carries about 210,000 clones, 75% to 90% recorded once. This sequence was found in a man in his forties with acute or convalescent COVID-19. V gene TRBV12-3 or TRBV12-4 combines with J gene TRBJ1-2; D is undetermined. The sample taken for sequencing was peripheral blood. For the CDR3, the DNA is TGTGCCAGCAGTTTGGAGCACTATGGCTACACCTTC. This encodes CASSLEHYGYTF.